What follows are 15 T cell receptor beta chains derived from one specimen sequenced in a study of blood T cell repertoires in COVID-19. The protocol was immunoSEQ multiplex PCR, while the TCRdb copy is restricted to in-frame clones and leaves out a portion. The table lists approximately 330,000 clones, roughly 89% of them singletons, with more than 9% in the top ten. Sequencing was performed on PBMCs or T cells enriched from blood (not recorded which). Source of these receptors: a woman aged 25-40 years who had recovered from COVID-19.

Note on this clone: Relative to the germline gene, one junction end is altered; a read error may explain this. The chain couples TRBV7-7 to TRBJ2-1; D might be TRBD2 (6 bases). Germline lookup yields CDR1 SSHAT and CDR2 FNYEAQ (reference sequence). The CDR3 sequence is 15 residues long. This CDR3 reads CASSFSEGVGNEQFF. CDR3 nucleotide sequence: TGTGCTAGCAGCTTTTCGGAGGGAGTAGGCAATGAGCAGTTCTTC.

The V and J genes are TRBV6-9 and TRBJ1-1; 8 bases agree with TRBD1. This CDR3 has 15 residues. Losses at the gene ends were 4 bases for V and 4 bases for J; bases not matched to a gene: 8. The V gene's germline CDR1 is MNHGY and CDR2 SVAAGI. The CDR3 reads CASSFHGQGATEAFF. In DNA, the CDR3 is TGTGCCAGCAGTTTTCACGGACAGGGCGCCACTGAAGCTTTCTTT.

The rearrangement links TRBV5-1 to TRBJ2-7, with D possibly matching TRBD2 (6 bases). This CDR3 has 15 amino acids. V lost 6 bases and J 0 bases, leaving 16 bases between the germline ends. Germline V gene lookup returns CDR1 SGHRS and CDR2 YFSETQ. CDR3 loop: CASTPAGQNSYEQYF. The CDR3 coding sequence is TGCGCCAGCACCCCCGCGGGGCAGAACTCCTACGAGCAGTACTTC. Variable domain in full (rest from reference TRBV5-1 and TRBJ2-7): KAGVTQTPRYLIKTRGQQVTLSCSPISGHRSVSWYQQTPGQGLQFLFEYFSETQRNKGNFPGRFSGRQFSNSRSEMNVSTLELGDSALYLCASTPAGQNSYEQYFGPGTRLTVT.

The chain uses TRBV7-8 and TRBJ2-1; 9 bases fit TRBD2. The trim removed 8 bases at V and 3 bases at J, leaving 8 bases unmatched. Per germline, CDR1 SGHVS and CDR2 FQNEAQ. The CDR3 is 15 residues long. The CDR3 protein is CASGPGLARYNEQFF. DNA of the CDR3: TGTGCCAGCGGACCGGGACTAGCCCGCTACAATGAGCAGTTCTTC.

This clone has a handful of counts. The chain joins TRBV7-2 to TRBJ1-1; D gene uncertain. Germline V lookup: CDR1 SGHTA, CDR2 FQGNSA. The CDR3 sequence is 12 residues long. V lost 3 bases and J 4 bases, leaving 6 bases between the germline ends. The CDR3 sequence: CASSFRPTEAFF. The CDR3 DNA is TGTGCCAGCAGCTTTCGTCCCACTGAAGCTTTCTTT.

The chain has TRBV11-2 and TRBJ1-6, with D hard to call. The germline CDR1 and CDR2 sequences are SGHAT and FQNNGV. Trimming took off 7 bases at V and 5 bases at J, with 15 bases between the two ends. The length of the CDR3 is 15 residues. CDR3 sequence reads: CASNHFDKNNSPLHF. The DNA for the CDR3 is TGTGCCAGCAATCACTTCGACAAAAATAATTCACCCCTCCACTTT.

The rearrangement links TRBV28 to TRBJ1-2; D might be TRBD1 (6 bases). The germline V gene has CDR1 MDHEN and CDR2 SYDVKM. The CDR3 runs 15 residues. V was trimmed by 3 bases and J by 3 bases, leaving 14 bases between them. CDR3 amino acids: CASSFPETGYYGYTF. The DNA for the CDR3 is TGTGCCAGCAGTTTTCCGGAGACAGGCTACTATGGCTACACCTTC.

As DNA, the CDR3 is TGTGCCAGCAGCGTAAGTCAACTGTACGAGCAGTACTTC. Residues: CASSVSQLYEQYF. J is TRBJ2-7 and V is TRBV9; D gene ambiguous. The CDR3 runs to 13 residues. Germline CDR1 and CDR2: SGDLS and YYNGEE. Trimming took off 1 base at V and 4 bases at J, with 9 bases between the two ends.

The rearrangement joins TRBV5-6 to TRBJ2-7, with 12 nucleotides matching TRBD2. J was trimmed by 2 bases and V by 6 bases; bases with no gene match: 12. CDR3 length: 17 amino acids. CDR1 is SGHDT, CDR2 YYEEEE, per germline. CDR3 residues: CASNFGLAGTGAYEQYF. In DNA form, the CDR3 reads TGTGCCAGCAATTTCGGACTAGCGGGAACTGGGGCCTACGAGCAGTACTTC. Drawing the rest from reference TRBV5-6 and TRBJ2-7, the complete variable domain is DAGVTQSPTHLIKTRGQQVTLRCSPKSGHDTVSWYQQALGQGPQFIFQYYEEEERQRGNFPDRFSGHQFPNYSSELNVNALLLGDSALYLCASNFGLAGTGAYEQYFGPGTRLTVT.

This chain joins TRBV5-4 and TRBJ1-1; TRBD1 aligns across 9 bases. Germline CDR1 is SGHNT and CDR2 is YYREEE (reference sequence). CDR3 length: 16 residues. With V trimmed by 3 bases and J by 4 bases, 10 bases remained unmatched. CDR3 amino acids: CASSSPSTGGGTEAFF. The DNA of the CDR3 is TGTGCCAGCAGCTCCCCGTCGACAGGGGGGGGCACTGAAGCTTTCTTT.

This chain joins TRBV13 and TRBJ2-2, with D perhaps matching TRBD2 (6 bases). The CDR3 sequence is 16 residues long. Germline V gene data show CDR1 as PRHDT and CDR2 as FYEKMQ (reference sequence). V dropped 2 bases and J dropped 0 bases, with 10 bases sitting between them. The CDR3 protein is CASSLLGGSNTGELFF. The CDR3 nucleotides read TGTGCCAGCAGCTTATTGGGGGGATCGAACACCGGGGAGCTGTTTTTT.

The rearrangement uses TRBV30 and TRBJ1-1; 8 positions match TRBD1. CDR1 is GTSNPN, CDR2 SVGIG, per germline (reference sequence). The CDR3 is 13 amino acids. The trim removed 6 bases at V and 11 bases at J, leaving 14 bases unmatched. The CDR3 protein is CACLRGQAIGAFF. CDR3 coding DNA: TGTGCCTGTTTAAGGGGACAGGCCATAGGGGCTTTCTTT.

This chain joins TRBV5-4 and TRBJ2-7; D is unresolved. Germline loops: CDR1 SGHNT, CDR2 YYREEE (reference sequence). The CDR3 covers 16 residues. V shed 2 bases and J shed 0 bases, with 15 bases lying between them. CDR3 DNA: TGTGCCAGCAGCTTCTTGTCTGAATCCTACTCCTACGAGCAGTACTTC. Its translation is CASSFLSESYSYEQYF.

On this clone: The same CDR3 arises from other DNA sequences in this sample as well. V and J are TRBV6-5 and TRBJ1-5, with D possibly being TRBD1 (6 bases). The ends were cut back, 5 bases at V and 4 bases at J, with 9 bases in the middle. Germline loops: CDR1 MNHEY, CDR2 SVGAGI. The CDR3 is 13 amino acids. The CDR3 region is CASSRGSNQPQHF. In DNA form, the CDR3 reads TGTGCCAGCAGTAGGGGGAGTAATCAGCCCCAGCATTTT.

The chain links TRBV6-6 to TRBJ2-1; 10 bases are shared with TRBD2. Trimming cost V 2 bases and J 3 bases; bases outside gene matches: 4. The CDR3 is made up of 16 amino acids. The germline CDR1 and CDR2 sequences are MNHNY and SVGAGI (reference sequence). The CDR3 coding sequence is TGTGCCAGCAGTTACAGGACTAGCGGACTCTACAATGAGCAGTTCTTC. Translated, it gives CASSYRTSGLYNEQFF.